Reported below is one TCR beta chain. Germline CDR1 reads SGHRS; CDR2 reads YFSETQ. The CDR3 spans 14 residues. Trimming left V 0 bases short and J 3 bases short, with 10 bases between. This record belongs to a study of blood T cell repertoires in COVID-19. Some clones are missing from TCRdb's copy, which holds only in-frame ones; the method was immunoSEQ multiplex PCR. Of around 94,000 clones listed, 91% are singletons. The chain recombines TRBV5-1 with TRBJ2-7; perhaps TRBD2 as D (6 bases). The receptor was isolated from a young man with acute or convalescent COVID-19. The source material was peripheral blood. Written as DNA, the CDR3 is TGCGCCAGCAGCTTGGGGCAGGAGGGCTACGAGCAGTACTTC. This sequence encodes CASSLGQEGYEQYF.